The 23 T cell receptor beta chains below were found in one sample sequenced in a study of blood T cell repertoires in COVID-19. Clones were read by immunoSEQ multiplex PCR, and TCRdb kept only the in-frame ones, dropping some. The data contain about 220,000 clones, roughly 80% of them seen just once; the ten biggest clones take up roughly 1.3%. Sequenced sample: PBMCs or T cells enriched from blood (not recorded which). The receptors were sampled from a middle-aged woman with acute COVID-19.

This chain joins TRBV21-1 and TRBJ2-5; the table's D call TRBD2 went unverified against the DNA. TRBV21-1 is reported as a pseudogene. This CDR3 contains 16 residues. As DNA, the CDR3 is TGTGCCAGCAGCAAACGGACTAGCGGAATGGGAGAGACCCAGTACTTC. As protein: CASSKRTSGMGETQYF.

The DNA of the CDR3 is TGTGCCAGCAGCCTCGTCCGGGGGGCTAATGAAAAACTGTTTTTT. Translating gives CASSLVRGANEKLFF. The chain links TRBV7-9 to TRBJ1-4; D is possibly TRBD1 (5 bases). Trimming took 5 bases from V and 3 from J, leaving 13 bases between them. This CDR3 is 15 amino acids long. Looked up from germline, CDR1 is SEHNR and CDR2 is FQNEAQ (reference sequence).

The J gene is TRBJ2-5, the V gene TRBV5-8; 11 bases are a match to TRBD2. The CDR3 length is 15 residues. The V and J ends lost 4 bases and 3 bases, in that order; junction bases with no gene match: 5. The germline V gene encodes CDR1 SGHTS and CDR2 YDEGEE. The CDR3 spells CASSKISGGEETQYF. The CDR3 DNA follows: TGTGCCAGCAGCAAAATTAGCGGGGGGGAAGAGACCCAGTACTTC.

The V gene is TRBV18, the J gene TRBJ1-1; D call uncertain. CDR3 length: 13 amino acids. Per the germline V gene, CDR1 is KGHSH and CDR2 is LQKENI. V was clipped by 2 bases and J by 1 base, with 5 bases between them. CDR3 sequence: CASSPGGNTEAFF. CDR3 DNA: TGTGCCAGCTCACCAGGAGGGAACACTGAAGCTTTCTTT.

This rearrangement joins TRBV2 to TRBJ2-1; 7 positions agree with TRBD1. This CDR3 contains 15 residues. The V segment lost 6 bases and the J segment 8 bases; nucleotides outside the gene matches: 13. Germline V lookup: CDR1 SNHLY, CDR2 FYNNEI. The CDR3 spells CASSLDRASIYEQFF. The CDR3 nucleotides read TGTGCCAGCAGCCTAGACAGGGCTTCAATTTATGAGCAGTTCTTC.

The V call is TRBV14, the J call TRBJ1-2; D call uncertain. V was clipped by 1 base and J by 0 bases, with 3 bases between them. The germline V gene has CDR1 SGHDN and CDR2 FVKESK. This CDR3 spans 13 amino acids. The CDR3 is CASSQGANYGYTF. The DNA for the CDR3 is TGTGCCAGCAGCCAAGGAGCTAACTATGGCTACACCTTC.

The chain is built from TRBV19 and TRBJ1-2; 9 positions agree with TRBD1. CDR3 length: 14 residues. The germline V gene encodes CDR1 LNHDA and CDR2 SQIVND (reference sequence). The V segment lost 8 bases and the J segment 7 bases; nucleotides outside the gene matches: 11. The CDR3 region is CASAFTGGASGYTF. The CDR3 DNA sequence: TGTGCCAGTGCTTTTACAGGGGGCGCATCTGGCTACACCTTC.

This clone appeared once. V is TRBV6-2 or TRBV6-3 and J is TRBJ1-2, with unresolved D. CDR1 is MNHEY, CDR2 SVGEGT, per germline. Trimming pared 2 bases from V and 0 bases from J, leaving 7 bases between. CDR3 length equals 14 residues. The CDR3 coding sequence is TGTGCCAGCAGTTACGTGAGAGCTAACTATGGCTACACCTTC. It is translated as CASSYVRANYGYTF.

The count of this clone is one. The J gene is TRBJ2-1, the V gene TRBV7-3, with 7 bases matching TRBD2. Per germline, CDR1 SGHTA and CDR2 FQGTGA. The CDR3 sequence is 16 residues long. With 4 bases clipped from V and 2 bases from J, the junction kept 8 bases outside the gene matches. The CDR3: CASSSEGGGTYNEQFF. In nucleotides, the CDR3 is TGTGCCAGCAGCTCAGAGGGCGGGGGAACCTACAATGAGCAGTTCTTC.

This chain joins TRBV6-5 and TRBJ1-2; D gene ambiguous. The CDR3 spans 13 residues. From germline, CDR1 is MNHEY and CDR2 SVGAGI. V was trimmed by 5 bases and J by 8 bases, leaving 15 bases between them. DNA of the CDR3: TGTGCCAGCAGTCTACAGTCCTGGCTCGGCTACACCTTC. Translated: CASSLQSWLGYTF.

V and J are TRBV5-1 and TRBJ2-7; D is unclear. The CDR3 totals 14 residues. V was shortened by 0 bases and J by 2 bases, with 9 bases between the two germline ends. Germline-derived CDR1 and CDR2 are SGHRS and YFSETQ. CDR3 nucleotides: TGCGCCAGCAGCTTGGCGGCAGGCCCCTACGAGCAGTACTTC. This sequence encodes CASSLAAGPYEQYF.

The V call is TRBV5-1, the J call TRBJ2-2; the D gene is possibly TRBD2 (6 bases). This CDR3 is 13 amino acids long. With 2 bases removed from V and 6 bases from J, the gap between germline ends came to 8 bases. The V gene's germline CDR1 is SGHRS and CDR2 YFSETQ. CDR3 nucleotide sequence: TGCGCCAGCAGCTTCGGGGAGGCCGGGGAGCTGTTTTTT. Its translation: CASSFGEAGELFF.

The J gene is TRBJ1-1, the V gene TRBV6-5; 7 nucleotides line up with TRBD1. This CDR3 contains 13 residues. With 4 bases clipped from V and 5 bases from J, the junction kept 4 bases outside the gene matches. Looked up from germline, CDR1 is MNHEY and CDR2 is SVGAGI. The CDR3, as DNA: TGTGCCAGCAGTTTATACAGGGGTACTGAAGCTTTCTTT. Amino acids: CASSLYRGTEAFF.

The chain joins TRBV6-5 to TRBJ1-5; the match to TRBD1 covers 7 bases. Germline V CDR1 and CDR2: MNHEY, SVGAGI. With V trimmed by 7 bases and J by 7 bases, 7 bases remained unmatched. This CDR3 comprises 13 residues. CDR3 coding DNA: TGTGCCAGCACAAACAGGGGTATACAGCCCCAGCATTTT. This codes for CASTNRGIQPQHF.

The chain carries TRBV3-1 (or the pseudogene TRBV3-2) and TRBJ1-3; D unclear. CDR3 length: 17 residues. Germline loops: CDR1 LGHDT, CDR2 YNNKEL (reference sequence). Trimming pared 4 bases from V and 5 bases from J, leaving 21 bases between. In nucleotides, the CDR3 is TGTGCCAGCAGCCTCGACACTCCCTTACACGCACGAAACACCATATATTTT. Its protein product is CASSLDTPLHARNTIYF.

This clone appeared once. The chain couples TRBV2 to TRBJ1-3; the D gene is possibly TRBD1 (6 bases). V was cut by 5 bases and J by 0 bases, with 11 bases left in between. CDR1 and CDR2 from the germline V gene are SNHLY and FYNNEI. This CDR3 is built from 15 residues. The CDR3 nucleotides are TGTGCCAGCAGTTTACAGGGCCTCTCTGGAAACACCATATATTTT. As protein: CASSLQGLSGNTIYF.

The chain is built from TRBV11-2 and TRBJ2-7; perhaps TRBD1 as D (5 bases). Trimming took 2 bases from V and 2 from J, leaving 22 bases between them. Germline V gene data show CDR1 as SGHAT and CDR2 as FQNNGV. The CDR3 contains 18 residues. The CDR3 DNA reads TGTGCCAGCAGCTTAATATCTCGGCGAAGGGGCTCTACCTACGAGCAGTACTTC. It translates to CASSLISRRRGSTYEQYF. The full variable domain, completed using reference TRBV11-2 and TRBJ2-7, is EAGVAQSPRYKIIEKRQSVAFWCNPISGHATLYWYQQILGQGPKLLIQFQNNGVVDDSQLPKDRFSAERLKGVDSTLKIQPAKLEDSAVYLCASSLISRRRGSTYEQYFGPGTRLTVT.

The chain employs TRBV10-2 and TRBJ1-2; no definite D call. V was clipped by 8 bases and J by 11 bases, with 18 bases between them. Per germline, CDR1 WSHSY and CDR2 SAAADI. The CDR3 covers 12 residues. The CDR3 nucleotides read TGCGCCAGCGGGGAGGAAGGTCTGCGGTACACCTTC. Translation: CASGEEGLRYTF.

CDR3 bases: TGTGCCATCAGTGAGGTAGGCGCGGGTACTGAAGCTTTCTTT. This gives the protein CAISEVGAGTEAFF. The chain couples TRBV10-3 to TRBJ1-1, with D unresolved. CDR3 size: 14 residues. V gave up 2 bases and J gave up 5 bases, with 12 bases separating them. Germline V CDR1 and CDR2: ENHRY, SYGVKD.

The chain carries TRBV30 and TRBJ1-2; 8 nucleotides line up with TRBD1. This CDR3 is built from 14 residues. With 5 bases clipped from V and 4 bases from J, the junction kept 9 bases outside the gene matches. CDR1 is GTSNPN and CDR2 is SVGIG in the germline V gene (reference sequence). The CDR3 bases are TGTGCCTGGGGAGGCACCACAGGGGGCTATGGCTACACCTTC. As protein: CAWGGTTGGYGYTF.

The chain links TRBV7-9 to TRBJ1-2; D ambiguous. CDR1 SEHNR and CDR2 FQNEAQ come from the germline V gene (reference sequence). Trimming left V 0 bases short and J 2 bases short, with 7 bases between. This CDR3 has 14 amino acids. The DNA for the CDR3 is TGTGCCAGCAGCTTAGCTGGCAAAAACTATGGCTACACCTTC. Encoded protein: CASSLAGKNYGYTF.

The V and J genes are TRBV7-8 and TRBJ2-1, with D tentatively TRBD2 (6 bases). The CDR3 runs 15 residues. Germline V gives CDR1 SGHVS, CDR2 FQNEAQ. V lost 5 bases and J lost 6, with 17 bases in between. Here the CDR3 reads CASSLRGRGGNEQFF. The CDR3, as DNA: TGTGCCAGCAGCCTACGAGGTCGGGGAGGCAATGAGCAGTTCTTC.

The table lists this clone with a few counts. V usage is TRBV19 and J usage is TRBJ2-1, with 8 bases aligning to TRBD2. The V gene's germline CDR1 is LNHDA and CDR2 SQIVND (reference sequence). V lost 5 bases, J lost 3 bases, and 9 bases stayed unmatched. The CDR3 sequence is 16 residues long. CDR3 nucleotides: TGTGCCAGTAGTGGCCAAGCGGGAGCGGTCTACAATGAGCAGTTCTTC. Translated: CASSGQAGAVYNEQFF. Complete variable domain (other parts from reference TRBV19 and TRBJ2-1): DGGITQSPKYLFRKEGQNVTLSCEQNLNHDAMYWYRQDPGQGLRLIYYSQIVNDFQKGDIAEGYSVSREKKESFPLTVTSAQKNPTAFYLCASSGQAGAVYNEQFFGPGTRLTVL.